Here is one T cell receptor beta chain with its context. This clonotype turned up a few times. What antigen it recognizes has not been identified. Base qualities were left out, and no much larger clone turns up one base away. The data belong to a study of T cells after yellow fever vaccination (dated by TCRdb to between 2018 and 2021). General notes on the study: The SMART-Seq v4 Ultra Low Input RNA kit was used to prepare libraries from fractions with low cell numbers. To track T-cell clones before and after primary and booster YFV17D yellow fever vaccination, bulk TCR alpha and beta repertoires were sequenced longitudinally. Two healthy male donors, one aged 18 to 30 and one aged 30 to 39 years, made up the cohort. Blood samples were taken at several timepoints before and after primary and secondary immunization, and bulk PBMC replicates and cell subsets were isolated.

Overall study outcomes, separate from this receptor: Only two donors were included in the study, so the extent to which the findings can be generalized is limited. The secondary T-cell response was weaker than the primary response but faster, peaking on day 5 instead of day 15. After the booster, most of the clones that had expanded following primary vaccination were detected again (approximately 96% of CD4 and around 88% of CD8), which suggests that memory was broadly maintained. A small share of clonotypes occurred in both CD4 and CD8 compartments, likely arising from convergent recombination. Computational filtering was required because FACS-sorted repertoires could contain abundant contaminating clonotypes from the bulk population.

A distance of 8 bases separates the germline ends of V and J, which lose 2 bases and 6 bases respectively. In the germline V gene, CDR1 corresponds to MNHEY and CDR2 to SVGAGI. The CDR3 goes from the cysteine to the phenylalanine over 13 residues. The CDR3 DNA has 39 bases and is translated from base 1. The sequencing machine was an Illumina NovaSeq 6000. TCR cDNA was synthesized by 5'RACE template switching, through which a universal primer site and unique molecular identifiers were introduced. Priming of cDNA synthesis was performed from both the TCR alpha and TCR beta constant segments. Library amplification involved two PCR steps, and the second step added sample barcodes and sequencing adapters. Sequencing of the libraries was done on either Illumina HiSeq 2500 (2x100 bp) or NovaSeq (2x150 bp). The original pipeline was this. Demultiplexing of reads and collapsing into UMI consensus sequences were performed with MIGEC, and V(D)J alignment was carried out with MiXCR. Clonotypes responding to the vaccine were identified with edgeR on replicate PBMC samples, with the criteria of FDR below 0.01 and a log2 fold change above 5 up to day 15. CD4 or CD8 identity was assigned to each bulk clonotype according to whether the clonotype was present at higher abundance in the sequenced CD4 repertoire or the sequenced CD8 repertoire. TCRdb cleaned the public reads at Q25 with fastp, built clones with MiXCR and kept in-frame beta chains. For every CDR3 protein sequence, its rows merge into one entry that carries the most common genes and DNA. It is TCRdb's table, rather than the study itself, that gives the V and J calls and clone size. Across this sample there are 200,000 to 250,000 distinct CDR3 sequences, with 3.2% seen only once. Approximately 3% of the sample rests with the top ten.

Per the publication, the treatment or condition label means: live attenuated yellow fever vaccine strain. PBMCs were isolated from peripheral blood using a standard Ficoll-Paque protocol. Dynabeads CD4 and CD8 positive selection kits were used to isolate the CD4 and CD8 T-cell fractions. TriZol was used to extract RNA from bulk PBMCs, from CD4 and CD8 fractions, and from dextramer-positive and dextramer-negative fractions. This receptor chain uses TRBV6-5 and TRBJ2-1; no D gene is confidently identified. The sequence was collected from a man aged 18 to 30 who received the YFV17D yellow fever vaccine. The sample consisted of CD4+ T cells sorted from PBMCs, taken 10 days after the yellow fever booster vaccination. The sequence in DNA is TGTGCCAGCAGTTACGGTCAACTCAATGAGCAGTTCTTC. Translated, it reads CASSYGQLNEQFF.